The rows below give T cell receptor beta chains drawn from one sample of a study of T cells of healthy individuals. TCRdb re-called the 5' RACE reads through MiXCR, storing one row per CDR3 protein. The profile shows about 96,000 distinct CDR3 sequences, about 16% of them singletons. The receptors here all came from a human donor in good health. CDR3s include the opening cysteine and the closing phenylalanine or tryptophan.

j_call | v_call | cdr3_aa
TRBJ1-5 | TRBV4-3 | CASSQEAGSGQPQHF
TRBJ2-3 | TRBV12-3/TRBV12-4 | CASSFGVDTQYF
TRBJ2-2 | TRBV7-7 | CASSLVSETGELFF
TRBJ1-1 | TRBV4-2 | CASSQDPGRNTEAFF
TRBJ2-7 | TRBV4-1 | CASSQAGATYEQYF
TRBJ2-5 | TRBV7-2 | CASSLGGSRRETQYF
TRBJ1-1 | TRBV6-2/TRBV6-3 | CASSYPRSTTEAFF
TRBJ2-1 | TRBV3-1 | CASSQVLEGGEQFF
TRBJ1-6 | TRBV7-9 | CASSFRDRESPLHF
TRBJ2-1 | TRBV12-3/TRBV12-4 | CASSLALALSSYNEQFF
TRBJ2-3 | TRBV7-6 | CASSLWGRSLGTDTQYF
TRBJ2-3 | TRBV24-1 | CATSDLEGPGDTQYF
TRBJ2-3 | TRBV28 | CASSRNSLRTDTQYF
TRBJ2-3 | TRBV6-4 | CASSAGGSTDTQYF
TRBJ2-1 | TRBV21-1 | CASSKARTGFVNEQFF
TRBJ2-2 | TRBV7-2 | CASSLAETGELFF
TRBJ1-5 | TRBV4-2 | CASSQGGTQPQHF
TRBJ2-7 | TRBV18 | CASSPCGQGSCEQYF
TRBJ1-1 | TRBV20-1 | CSARRWGAGAYTEAFF
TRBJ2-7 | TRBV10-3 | CAISDRGGLVLTYEQYF
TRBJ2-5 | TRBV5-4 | CASSLGGGDGSETQYF
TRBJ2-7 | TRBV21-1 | CASSGRRGGQGIYEQYF
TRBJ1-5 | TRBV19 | CASSIGDYSNQPQHF
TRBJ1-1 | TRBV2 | CASSERGGVRAFF
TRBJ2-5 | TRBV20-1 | CSAPDSPQETQYF
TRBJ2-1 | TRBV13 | CASSSGTGRSHEQFF
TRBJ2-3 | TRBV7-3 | CASSVGISSTDTQYF
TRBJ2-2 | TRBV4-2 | CASSQDVQGHLSTGELFF
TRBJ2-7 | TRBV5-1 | CASSTRVPPYEQYF
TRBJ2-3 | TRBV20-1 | CSARDRVRDTQYF
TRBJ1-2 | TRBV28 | CASTSGTGSLAHYGYTF
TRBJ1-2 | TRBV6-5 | CASSYRGQGIPPYTF
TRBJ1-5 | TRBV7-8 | CASSPGQGNQNF
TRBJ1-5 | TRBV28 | CASRWGRISNQPQHF
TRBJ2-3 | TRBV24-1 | CATSLSGANTDTQYF
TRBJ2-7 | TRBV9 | CASSARWDSSYEQYF
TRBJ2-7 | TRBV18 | CASSQGALEYYEQYF
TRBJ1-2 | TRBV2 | CASSVRDYGYTF
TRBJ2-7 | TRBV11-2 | CASSLVRGPRAYEQYF
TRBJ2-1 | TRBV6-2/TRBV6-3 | CASSRTGGVYNEQFF
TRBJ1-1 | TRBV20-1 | CSARSIGDRGLPEAFF
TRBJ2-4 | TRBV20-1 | CSALGLAGGKNIQYF
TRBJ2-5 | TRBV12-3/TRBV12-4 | CASSRDRDQETQYF
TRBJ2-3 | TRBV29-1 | CSVEVTGGYYF
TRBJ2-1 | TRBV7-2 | CASSLVGSRPYNEQFF
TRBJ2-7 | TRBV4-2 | CASSQVLGYEQYF
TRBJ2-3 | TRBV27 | CASKKLAGEDTQYF
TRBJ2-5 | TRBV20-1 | CSASGDPETQYF